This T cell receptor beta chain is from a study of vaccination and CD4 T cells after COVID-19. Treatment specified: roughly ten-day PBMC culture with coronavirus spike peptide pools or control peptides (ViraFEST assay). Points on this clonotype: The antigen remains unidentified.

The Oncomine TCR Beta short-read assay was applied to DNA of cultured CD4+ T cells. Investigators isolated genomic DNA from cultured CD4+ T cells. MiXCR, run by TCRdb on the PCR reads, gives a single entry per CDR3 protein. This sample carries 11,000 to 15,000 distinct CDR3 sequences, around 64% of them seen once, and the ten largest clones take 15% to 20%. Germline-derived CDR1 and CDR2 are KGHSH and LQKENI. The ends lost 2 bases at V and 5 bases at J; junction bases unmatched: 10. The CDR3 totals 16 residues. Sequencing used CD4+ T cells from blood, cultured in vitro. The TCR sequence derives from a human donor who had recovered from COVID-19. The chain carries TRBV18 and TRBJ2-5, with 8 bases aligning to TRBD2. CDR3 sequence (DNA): TGTGCCAGCTCACCAGGCAACTTAGCGGGGAGGGAGACCCAGTACTTC. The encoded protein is CASSPGNLAGRETQYF.